This T cell receptor (beta chain) was recorded in a study of radiotherapy plus CTLA-4 blockade in lung cancer. Study findings and constraints: Radiotherapy with ipilimumab was followed by blood expansion of tumor-derived clones. Reported findings show early blood T cell clone dynamics, with interferon-beta, best predicted response.

V dropped 6 bases and J dropped 10; count of bases not matched to a gene: 9. CDR1 and CDR2 from the germline V gene are KGHSH and LQKENI. The CDR3 contains 15 residues. Comments on this clone: Its antigen is unidentified.

The assay was immunoSEQ multiplex PCR, and TCRdb's table has in-frame clones only and misses some. The data hold more than 90,000 clones, with 88% observed a single time. CTLA-4 blockade using ipilimumab, together with focal radiation, was received by patients with chemo-refractory metastatic non-small-cell lung cancer. The sequences come from peripheral blood, collected from a patient treated with radiotherapy plus ipilimumab. The sequence came from a human donor with non-small cell lung cancer that progressed on radiotherapy plus ipilimumab. V is TRBV18 and J is TRBJ2-1, with TRBD2 identical over 13 bases. In DNA form, the CDR3 reads TGTGCCAGCTCGTCACCGGGACTAGCGGGGAAGGAGCAGTTCTTC. It translates to CASSSPGLAGKEQFF.